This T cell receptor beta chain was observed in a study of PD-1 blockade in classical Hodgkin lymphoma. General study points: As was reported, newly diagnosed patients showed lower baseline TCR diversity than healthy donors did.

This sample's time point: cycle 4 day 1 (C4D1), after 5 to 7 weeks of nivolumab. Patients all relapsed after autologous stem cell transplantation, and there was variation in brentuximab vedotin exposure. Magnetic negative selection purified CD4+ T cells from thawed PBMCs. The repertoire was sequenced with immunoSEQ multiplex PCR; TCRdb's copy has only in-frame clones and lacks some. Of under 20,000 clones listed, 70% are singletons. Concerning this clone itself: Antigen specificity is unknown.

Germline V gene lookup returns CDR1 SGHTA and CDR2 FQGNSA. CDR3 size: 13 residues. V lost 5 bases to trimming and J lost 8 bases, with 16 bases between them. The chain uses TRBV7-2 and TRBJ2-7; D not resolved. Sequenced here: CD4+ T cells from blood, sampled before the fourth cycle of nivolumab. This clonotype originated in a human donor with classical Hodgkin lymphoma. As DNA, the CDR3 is TGTGCCAGCAGCAGCCGACAAATCCACCAGCAGTACTTC. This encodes CASSSRQIHQQYF. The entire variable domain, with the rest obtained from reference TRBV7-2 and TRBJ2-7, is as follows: GAGVSQSPSNKVTEKGKDVELRCDPISGHTALYWYRQSLGQGLEFLIYFQGNSAPDKSGLPSDRFSAERTGGSVSTLTIQRTQQEDSAVYLCASSSRQIHQQYFGPGTRLTVT.